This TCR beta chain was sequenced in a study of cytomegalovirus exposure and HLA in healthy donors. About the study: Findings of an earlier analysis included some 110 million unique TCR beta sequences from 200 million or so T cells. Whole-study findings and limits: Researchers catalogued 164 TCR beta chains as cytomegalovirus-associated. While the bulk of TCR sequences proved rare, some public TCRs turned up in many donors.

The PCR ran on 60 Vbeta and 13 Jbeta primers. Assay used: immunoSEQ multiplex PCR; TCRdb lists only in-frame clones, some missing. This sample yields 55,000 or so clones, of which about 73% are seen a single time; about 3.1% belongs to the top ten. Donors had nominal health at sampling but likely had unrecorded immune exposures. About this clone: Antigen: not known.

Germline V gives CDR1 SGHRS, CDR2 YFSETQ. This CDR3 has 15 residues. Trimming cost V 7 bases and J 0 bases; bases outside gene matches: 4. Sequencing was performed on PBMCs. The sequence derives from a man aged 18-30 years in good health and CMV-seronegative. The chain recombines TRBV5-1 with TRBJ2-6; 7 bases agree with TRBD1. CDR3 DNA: TGCGCCAGCTACCCAGGGGGCTCTGGGGCCAACGTCCTGACTTTC. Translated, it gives CASYPGGSGANVLTF.